This TCR beta chain came from a study of vaccination effects on CD4 cells after COVID-19. Clones were read by immunoSEQ multiplex PCR, and TCRdb kept only the in-frame ones, dropping some. The sample consists of 25,000 to 35,000 clones, over 70% of them appearing once. This clone was observed a few times. Its antigen remains unknown. CD4+ T cells specific for antigen were expanded with viral peptide pools by the ViraFEST assay before sequencing. Having been cultured for around ten days, the cells underwent CD4+ T cell isolation. Testing of the vaccine recipients showed negative nucleocapsid antibodies and no prior SARS-CoV-2 infection. Per germline, CDR1 SGHRS and CDR2 YFSETQ. Unmatched junction bases numbered 5, after V lost 3 bases and J lost 0 bases. The CDR3 totals 15 residues.

Sequences were derived from CD4+ T cells from PBMCs cultured with SARS-CoV-2 spike peptides, sampled before COVID-19 vaccination. This rearrangement joins TRBV5-1 to TRBJ1-2; 7 positions agree with TRBD1. The source is a human donor who received a COVID-19 vaccine. CDR3 bases: TGCGCCAGCAGCTGGGGACAGTCCACTAACTATGGCTACACCTTC. Residues: CASSWGQSTNYGYTF.